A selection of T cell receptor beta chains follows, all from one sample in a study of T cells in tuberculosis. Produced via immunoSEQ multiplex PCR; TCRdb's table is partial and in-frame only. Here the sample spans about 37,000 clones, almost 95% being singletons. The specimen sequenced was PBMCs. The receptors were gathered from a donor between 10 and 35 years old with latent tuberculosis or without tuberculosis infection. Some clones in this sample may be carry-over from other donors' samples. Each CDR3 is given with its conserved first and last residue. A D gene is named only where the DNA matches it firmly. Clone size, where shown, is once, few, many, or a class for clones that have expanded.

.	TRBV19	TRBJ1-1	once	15	TGTGCCGCCAGTAGTGGTGTAGGGGTGAACACTGAAGCTTTCTTT	CAASSGVGVNTEAFF
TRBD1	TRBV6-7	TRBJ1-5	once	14	TGTGCCAGCAGGATGACAGGGCTCAATCAGCCCCAGCATTTT	CASRMTGLNQPQHF
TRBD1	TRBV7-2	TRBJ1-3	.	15	TGTGCCAGCAGCTGGCTGACAGGGGACGGAAACACCATATATTTT	CASSWLTGDGNTIYF
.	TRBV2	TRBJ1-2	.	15	TGTGCCAGCAGCGCCCAACGGGAGAACAGCTATGGCTACACCTTC	CASSAQRENSYGYTF
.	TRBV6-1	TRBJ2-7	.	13	TGTGCCAGCAGTGAGGACAGTATGGACGAGCAGTACTTC	CASSEDSMDEQYF
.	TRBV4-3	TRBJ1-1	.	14	TGCGCCAGCAGCCAAAAAGCTGGGGGGTGGCAAGCTTTCTTT	CASSQKAGGWQAFF
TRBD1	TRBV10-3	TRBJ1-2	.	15	TGTGCCATCAGTGAGGAACAGGGACAGGCCCGGGGCTACACCTTC	CAISEEQGQARGYTF
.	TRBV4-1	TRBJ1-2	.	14	TGCGCCAGCAGCCAGGTGAGGGGGAACTATGGCTACACCTTC	CASSQVRGNYGYTF
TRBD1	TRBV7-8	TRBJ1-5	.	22	TGTGCCAGCAGCAATAACCCTTTCTGGAGGGACAGGAAAATTTATAGCAATCAGCCCCAGCATTTT	CASSNNPFWRDRKIYSNQPQHF
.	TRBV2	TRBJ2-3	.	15	TGTGCCAGCAGTGCACCGTCCGGGGGTGGGGATACGCAGTATTTT	CASSAPSGGGDTQYF
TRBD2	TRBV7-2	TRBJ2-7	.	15	TGTGCCAGCAGCTTATTAGCGGGGAGCTCCTACGAGCAGTACTTC	CASSLLAGSSYEQYF
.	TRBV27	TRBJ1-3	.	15	TGTGCCAGCAGTCCGACACTTCGCTCTGGAAACACCATATATTTT	CASSPTLRSGNTIYF
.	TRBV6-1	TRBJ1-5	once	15	TGTGCCAGCAGTGGGGGCGGGGCGTTCAATCAGCCCCAGCATTTT	CASSGGGAFNQPQHF
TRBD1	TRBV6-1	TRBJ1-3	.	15	TGTGCCAGCATTATGGACAGGGTCACTGGAAACACCATATATTTT	CASIMDRVTGNTIYF
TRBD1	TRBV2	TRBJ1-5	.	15	TGTGCCAGCAGGGCTGTAAGGGGGCAGGGTCAGCCCCAGCATTTT	CASRAVRGQGQPQHF
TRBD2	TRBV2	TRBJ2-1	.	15	TGTGCCAGCAGCATTAGCGGGGTCATTTACAATGAGCAGTTCTTC	CASSISGVIYNEQFF
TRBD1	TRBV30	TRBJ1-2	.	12	TGTGCCTGGAGTCTACAGGGGGGTAGCTACACCTTC	CAWSLQGGSYTF
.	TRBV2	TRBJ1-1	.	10	TGTGCCAGCAGCACGCAGACACTGATCTTT	CASSTQTLIF
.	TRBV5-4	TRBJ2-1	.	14	TGTGCCAGTAGCTTGGTTGGGGGGGCAGGTGAGCAGTTCTTC	CASSLVGGAGEQFF
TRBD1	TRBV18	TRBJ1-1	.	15	TGTGCCAGCTCAGCACCGGGACAGGGGATGTCTGAAGCTTTCTTT	CASSAPGQGMSEAFF
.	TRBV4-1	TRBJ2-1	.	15	TGCGCCAGCAGCCAAGATAGAGGGTTGGGCAATGAGCAGTTCTTC	CASSQDRGLGNEQFF
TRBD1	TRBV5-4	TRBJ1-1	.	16	TGTGCCAGTAGACCGCACTCGGGACAGGGGGTCCCTGAAGCTTTCTTT	CASRPHSGQGVPEAFF
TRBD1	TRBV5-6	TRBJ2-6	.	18	TGTGCCAGCAGCTTCCTCCGGGACAGAGTCTCTGGGGCCAACGTCCTGACTTTC	CASSFLRDRVSGANVLTF
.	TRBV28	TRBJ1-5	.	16	TGTGCCAGCAGTTCAAATACTCAAAGCAGCAATCAGCCCCAGCATTTT	CASSSNTQSSNQPQHF
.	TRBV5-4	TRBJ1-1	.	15	TGTGCCAGCAGCTTGGGGTCAGGGGCGGACACTGAAGCTTTCTTT	CASSLGSGADTEAFF
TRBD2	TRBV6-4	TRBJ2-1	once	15	TGTGCCAGCAGAGTACTAGCGGGGGGTCACAATGAGCAGTTCTTC	CASRVLAGGHNEQFF
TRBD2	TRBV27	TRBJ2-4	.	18	TGTGCCAGCAGTTTATCGCGGGTAGCGGGGCATAACAAAAACATTCAGTACTTC	CASSLSRVAGHNKNIQYF
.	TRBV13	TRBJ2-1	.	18	TGTGCCAGCAGCTTAATCCCCCTCAGTAGCGGGACAGACAATGAGCAGTTCTTC	CASSLIPLSSGTDNEQFF
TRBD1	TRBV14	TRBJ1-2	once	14	TGTGCCAGCAGCCCGGGACAGGGAAGCTATGGCTACACCTTC	CASSPGQGSYGYTF
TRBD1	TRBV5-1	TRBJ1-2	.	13	TGCGCCAGCAGCCCACAGGGGGCCGGTGGCTACACCTTC	CASSPQGAGGYTF
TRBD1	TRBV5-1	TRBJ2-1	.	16	TGCGCCAGCAGCTTGGCGATGGGACAGGGTAACAATGAGCAGTTCTTC	CASSLAMGQGNNEQFF
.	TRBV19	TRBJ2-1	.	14	TGTGCCAGTAGTGGGCTAGCCTCCTACAATGAGCAGTTCTTC	CASSGLASYNEQFF
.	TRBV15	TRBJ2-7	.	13	TGTGCCACCAGCAGAGATTTCAGGGACGAGCAGTACTTC	CATSRDFRDEQYF